These T cell receptor beta chains were read from a single sample in a study of T-cell memory formation after mild COVID-19. One entry per CDR3 protein, called by TCRdb with MiXCR from the 5' RACE reads. The sample carries about 420,000 distinct CDR3 sequences, 20% to 30% recorded once. Material: PBMCs or a T cell subset sorted from them (not recorded which). Receptor source: an adult woman who had mild COVID-19 (a few samples of this study predate the infection). Cell type and time point are not known. Each CDR3 is given with its conserved first and last residue. Fields, in order: V gene, J gene, CDR3 protein.

V gene: TRBV3-1
J gene: TRBJ2-1
CDR3 protein: CASSQDITSGGTYNEQFF

V gene: TRBV20-1
J gene: TRBJ2-7
CDR3 protein: CSAEPGVISYEQYF

V gene: TRBV19
J gene: TRBJ1-6
CDR3 protein: CASSARNSPLHF

V gene: TRBV9
J gene: TRBJ2-1
CDR3 protein: CASSVDSEQFF

V gene: TRBV24-1
J gene: TRBJ2-7
CDR3 protein: CATSDGGGYEQYF

V gene: TRBV6-5
J gene: TRBJ2-5
CDR3 protein: CASSYSGWGETQYF

V gene: TRBV18
J gene: TRBJ2-5
CDR3 protein: CASSPRTSGSGETQYF

V gene: TRBV6-2/TRBV6-3
J gene: TRBJ1-1
CDR3 protein: CASRETVPEAFF

V gene: TRBV7-3
J gene: TRBJ2-7
CDR3 protein: CASSPRWLTLGREQYF

V gene: TRBV5-1
J gene: TRBJ2-1
CDR3 protein: CASSFGGSYNEQFF

V gene: TRBV7-2
J gene: TRBJ2-7
CDR3 protein: CASSYPGQGRHEQYF

V gene: TRBV20-1
J gene: TRBJ2-1
CDR3 protein: CSASKGAGSNEQFF

V gene: TRBV15
J gene: TRBJ2-5
CDR3 protein: CATSRAGQYQETQYF

V gene: TRBV20-1
J gene: TRBJ2-7
CDR3 protein: CSALYREQYF

V gene: TRBV20-1
J gene: TRBJ1-6
CDR3 protein: CSARWTANSPLHF

V gene: TRBV7-2
J gene: TRBJ2-7
CDR3 protein: CASSFPSPTPYEQYF

V gene: TRBV15
J gene: TRBJ2-7
CDR3 protein: CATSRTGTGMDEQYF

V gene: TRBV20-1
J gene: TRBJ1-2
CDR3 protein: CSARFQGPYGYTF

V gene: TRBV12-3/TRBV12-4
J gene: TRBJ2-5
CDR3 protein: CASSLGSLETQYF

V gene: TRBV7-8
J gene: TRBJ1-6
CDR3 protein: CASSLLAPGNSPLHF

V gene: TRBV27
J gene: TRBJ2-3
CDR3 protein: CASSRRVSGASTDTQYF

V gene: TRBV21-1
J gene: TRBJ2-4
CDR3 protein: CPRPRSTKNIQYF

V gene: TRBV11-2
J gene: TRBJ1-1
CDR3 protein: CASSSDTRRAEAFF

V gene: TRBV24-1
J gene: TRBJ2-5
CDR3 protein: CATSALAEETQYF

V gene: TRBV12-3/TRBV12-4
J gene: TRBJ2-1
CDR3 protein: CASSWTSGTHSNEQFF

V gene: TRBV7-2
J gene: TRBJ2-5
CDR3 protein: CASSLGAGLETQYF

V gene: TRBV3-1
J gene: TRBJ1-1
CDR3 protein: CASSPTGTNTEAFF

V gene: TRBV20-1
J gene: TRBJ1-1
CDR3 protein: CSAWGQGALRTEAFF

V gene: TRBV19
J gene: TRBJ2-1
CDR3 protein: CGTGTNNEQFF

V gene: TRBV12-3/TRBV12-4
J gene: TRBJ2-2
CDR3 protein: CASSLRRGYGGNTGELFF

V gene: TRBV7-2
J gene: TRBJ1-1
CDR3 protein: CASGRLGAFF

V gene: TRBV6-4
J gene: TRBJ2-3
CDR3 protein: CASSDSGLTSTDTQYF

V gene: TRBV7-9
J gene: TRBJ2-5
CDR3 protein: CASSPDRRRETQYF

V gene: TRBV29-1
J gene: TRBJ2-3
CDR3 protein: CSANHLGGTDTQYF

V gene: TRBV5-4
J gene: TRBJ2-2
CDR3 protein: CASSLVQNTGELFF

V gene: TRBV7-3
J gene: TRBJ2-3
CDR3 protein: CASSLGDFTDTQYF

V gene: TRBV7-2
J gene: TRBJ2-4
CDR3 protein: CASRGGDIQYF

V gene: TRBV4-3
J gene: TRBJ2-3
CDR3 protein: CASSQDNGPTDTQYF

V gene: TRBV6-5
J gene: TRBJ2-5
CDR3 protein: CASSYSYGGPNQETQYF

V gene: TRBV4-3
J gene: TRBJ2-3
CDR3 protein: CASQDRGQADTQYF

V gene: TRBV30
J gene: TRBJ2-1
CDR3 protein: CAWSDVTSGRRYEQFF

V gene: TRBV6-2/TRBV6-3
J gene: TRBJ2-2
CDR3 protein: CASKELAGAGTGELFF

V gene: TRBV7-6
J gene: TRBJ2-7
CDR3 protein: CASSLERAGGTNEQYF

V gene: TRBV27
J gene: TRBJ2-3
CDR3 protein: CASSPYGGRTDTQYF

V gene: TRBV7-2
J gene: TRBJ1-2
CDR3 protein: CASSLWVAGNYGYTF

V gene: TRBV4-1
J gene: TRBJ1-2
CDR3 protein: CASSQVPGANYGYTF

V gene: TRBV15
J gene: TRBJ2-3
CDR3 protein: CATRTEYSSTDTQYF

V gene: TRBV20-1
J gene: TRBJ2-7
CDR3 protein: CSARTDGGRYF

V gene: TRBV5-1
J gene: TRBJ2-2
CDR3 protein: CASSTGTEAGELFF

V gene: TRBV7-9
J gene: TRBJ1-3
CDR3 protein: CASSTTGRRPGNTIYF

V gene: TRBV6-2/TRBV6-3
J gene: TRBJ1-1
CDR3 protein: CASSYPPLGVRTEAFF

V gene: TRBV7-9
J gene: TRBJ2-3
CDR3 protein: CASSLHTGTQQYF

V gene: TRBV5-1
J gene: TRBJ2-7
CDR3 protein: CASTAGQGGYEQYF